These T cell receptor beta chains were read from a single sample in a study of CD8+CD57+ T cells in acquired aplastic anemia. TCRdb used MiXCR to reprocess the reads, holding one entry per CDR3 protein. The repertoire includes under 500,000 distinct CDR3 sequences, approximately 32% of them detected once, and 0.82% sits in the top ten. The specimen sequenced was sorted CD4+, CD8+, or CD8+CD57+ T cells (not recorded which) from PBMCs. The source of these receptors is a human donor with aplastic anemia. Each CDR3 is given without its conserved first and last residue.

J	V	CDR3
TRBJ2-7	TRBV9	ASSPTGTRGGLD
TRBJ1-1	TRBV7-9	ASSSGGGIVAF
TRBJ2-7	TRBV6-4	ASSDEDRAGEQY
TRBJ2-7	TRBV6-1	ASRQEQASSYEQY
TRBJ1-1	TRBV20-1	SASVGGKNTEAF
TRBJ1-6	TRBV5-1	ASSLETPGSGLHLH
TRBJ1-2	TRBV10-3	ALQGGTGGGYT
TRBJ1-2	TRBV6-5	ASSYSSGDYGYT
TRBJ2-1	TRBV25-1	ASSAQRVLNEQF
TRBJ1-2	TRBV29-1	SVDIGQGFRGYGYT
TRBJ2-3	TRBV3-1	ASSQIAGGPDTQY
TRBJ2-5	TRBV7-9	ASSFRGITQETQY
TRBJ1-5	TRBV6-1	ASSEPFGQGGQPQH
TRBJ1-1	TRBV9	ASSDGLGAEAF
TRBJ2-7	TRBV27	ASSQVRGEQY
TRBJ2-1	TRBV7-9	ASSSRDNREQF
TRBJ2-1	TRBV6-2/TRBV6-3	ASSYSGLAGYNEQF
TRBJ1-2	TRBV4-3	ASSRKPPGGTGNYGYT
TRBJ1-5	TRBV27	ASSPLQGSNDQPQH
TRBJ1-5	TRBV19	ASSIRRQGGNQPQH
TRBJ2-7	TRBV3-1	ASSFRDRGYEQY
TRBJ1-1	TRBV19	ASSIDLFLPNTEAF